What follows are 5 T cell receptor beta chains derived from one specimen sequenced in a study of T cells after yellow fever vaccination. One entry per CDR3 protein, called by TCRdb with MiXCR from the 5' RACE reads. The table has roughly 500,000 distinct CDR3 sequences, approximately 21% seen once. The sample here was PBMCs, taken 15 days after the yellow fever booster vaccination. Receptors originate from a man younger than 40 who received the YFV17D yellow fever vaccine.

This chain connects TRBV6-1 to TRBJ2-7, with 7 nucleotides matching TRBD1. J was trimmed by 2 bases and V by 6 bases; bases with no gene match: 7. The CDR3 sequence is 14 residues long. CDR1 and CDR2 from the germline V gene are MNHNS and SASEGT. The CDR3 spells CASRPGQLPYEQYF. The DNA of the CDR3 is TGTGCCAGCAGACCGGGACAGCTGCCCTACGAGCAGTACTTC.

J is TRBJ2-1 and V is TRBV7-9; the D is unclear. The CDR3 runs 13 residues. Germline assignment: CDR1 SEHNR and CDR2 FQNEAQ (reference sequence). Trimming pared 3 bases from V and 8 bases from J, leaving 11 bases between. Here the CDR3 reads CASSLAGSYEQFF. The CDR3 DNA is TGTGCCAGCAGCTTGGCAGGTAGTTATGAGCAGTTCTTC.

The V gene is TRBV29-1, the J gene TRBJ2-2; D is uncertain. The CDR3 consists of 11 residues. Germline lookup yields CDR1 SQVTM and CDR2 ANQGSEA. Trimming shortened V by 7 bases and J by 3 bases, and 6 bases separated the two germline ends. CDR3 amino acids: CSATDTGELFF. The CDR3 DNA is TGCAGCGCGACTGACACCGGGGAGCTGTTTTTT.

The gene calls are TRBV20-1 and TRBJ2-7; D remains unclear. CDR3 length equals 14 residues. V was shortened by 3 bases and J by 3 bases, with 15 bases between the two germline ends. CDR1 and CDR2 (germline): DFQATT, SNEGSKA (reference sequence). The CDR3 DNA sequence: TGCAGTGCTAGTCACCCAGCATTCCTCTACGAGCAGTACTTC. Protein sequence: CSASHPAFLYEQYF.

The chain joins TRBV30 to TRBJ2-7, with TRBD2 matching 11 bases. V lost 3 bases, J lost 3 bases, and 7 bases stayed unmatched. CDR1 is GTSNPN and CDR2 is SVGIG in the germline V gene (reference sequence). The CDR3 totals 15 residues. Here the CDR3 DNA reads TGTGCCTGGAGGAGAGGGGGGACTAGCGGCTACGAGCAGTACTTC. Its protein product is CAWRRGGTSGYEQYF.